This entry lists 13 T cell receptor beta chains sequenced from one sample in a study of cytomegalovirus exposure and HLA in healthy donors. TCRdb keeps only in-frame clones here, not all; method: immunoSEQ multiplex PCR. The table lists tens of thousands of clones, roughly 85% of them singletons. Sample: PBMCs. The receptors here all came from a woman aged 25 to 45 in good health and CMV-seronegative.

The chain links TRBV2 to TRBJ2-7; D call uncertain. The germline V and J ends were trimmed by 4 bases and 6 bases, with 13 bases remaining between them. This CDR3 spans 13 amino acids. Per the germline V gene, CDR1 is SNHLY and CDR2 is FYNNEI. The CDR3 spells CASSGDGFFEQYF. The CDR3, as DNA: TGTGCCAGCAGTGGTGACGGGTTTTTCGAGCAGTACTTC. Using reference TRBV2 and TRBJ2-7 for the parts outside the CDR3, the full variable domain is EPEVTQTPSHQVTQMGQEVILRCVPISNHLYFYWYRQILGQKVEFLVSFYNNEISEKSEIFDDQFSVERPDGSNFTLKIRSTKLEDSAMYFCASSGDGFFEQYFGPGTRLTVT.

V is TRBV6-5 and J is TRBJ1-4; D not resolved. The CDR3 is made up of 14 amino acids. The V gene lost 0 bases and the J gene lost 3 bases, with 5 bases spanning the gap. Germline lookup yields CDR1 MNHEY and CDR2 SVGAGI. The CDR3 region has the DNA TGTGCCAGCAGTTACTCCGGGGCTAATGAAAAACTGTTTTTT. Its protein is CASSYSGANEKLFF.

V usage is TRBV7-2 and J usage is TRBJ2-6; D is unclear. This CDR3 spans 14 amino acids. With 2 bases removed from V and 4 bases from J, the gap between germline ends came to 6 bases. Germline V lookup: CDR1 SGHTA, CDR2 FQGNSA. This chain's CDR3 is CASSLFGGANVLTF. CDR3 in DNA: TGTGCCAGCAGCTTATTCGGGGGGGCCAACGTCCTGACTTTC.

The chain joins TRBV27 to TRBJ1-4, with D perhaps TRBD1 (6 bases). Germline values: CDR1 MNHEY, CDR2 SMNVEV (reference sequence). The CDR3 length is 15 residues. The V and J ends lost 6 bases and 7 bases respectively, with 18 bases between them. This CDR3 reads CASSHGTHPGEKLFF. The DNA for the CDR3 is TGTGCCAGCAGCCACGGGACACACCCGGGTGAAAAACTGTTTTTT. Based on the CDR3 plus reference TRBV27 and TRBJ1-4, the full variable domain is EAQVTQNPRYLITVTGKKLTVTCSQNMNHEYMSWYRQDPGLGLRQIYYSMNVEVTDKGDVPEGYKVSRKEKRNFPLILESPSPNQTSLYFCASSHGTHPGEKLFFGSGTQLSVL.

The V and J genes are TRBV9 and TRBJ1-1, with 7 bases matching TRBD1. Losses at the gene ends were 3 bases for V and 1 base for J; bases not matched to a gene: 6. The CDR3 is made up of 15 amino acids. Per germline, CDR1 SGDLS and CDR2 YYNGEE. CDR3 loop: CASSAQQGPNTEAFF. The CDR3 DNA follows: TGTGCCAGCAGCGCTCAACAGGGGCCGAACACTGAAGCTTTCTTT. Based on the CDR3 plus reference TRBV9 and TRBJ1-1, the full variable domain is DSGVTQTPKHLITATGQRVTLRCSPRSGDLSVYWYQQSLDQGLQFLIQYYNGEERAKGNILERFSAQQFPDLHSELNLSSLELGDSALYFCASSAQQGPNTEAFFGQGTRLTVV.

V is TRBV5-8 and J is TRBJ1-5; a possible D gene is TRBD1 (5 bases). From germline, CDR1 is SGHTS and CDR2 YDEGEE. Trimming pared 4 bases from V and 1 base from J, leaving 12 bases between. The CDR3 is 15 residues long. This CDR3 reads CASSLVGGSNQPQHF. DNA of the CDR3: TGTGCCAGCAGCCTCGTGGGGGGAAGCAATCAGCCCCAGCATTTT.

This chain links TRBV4-3 with TRBJ2-5; TRBD2 might be the D (6 bases). The germline V gene has CDR1 LGHNA and CDR2 YSLEER. This CDR3 has 18 amino acids. Trimming took off 1 base at V and 0 bases at J, with 18 bases between the two ends. Here the CDR3 reads CASSQGPGGRTNQETQYF. DNA for the CDR3: TGCGCCAGCAGCCAAGGACCCGGTGGCAGGACTAACCAAGAGACCCAGTACTTC.

The CDR3 protein is CASMLRDSTEAFF. The DNA for the CDR3 is TGTGCCAGCATGTTACGGGACAGCACTGAAGCTTTCTTT. This rearrangement joins TRBV6-6 to TRBJ1-1; the match to TRBD1 covers 7 bases. J gave up 4 bases and V 7 bases, and 6 bases lay outside the gene matches. The germline CDR1 and CDR2 sequences are MNHNY and SVGAGI (reference sequence). The CDR3 loop spans 13 amino acids.

The J gene is TRBJ2-7, the V gene TRBV5-4; tentatively, D is TRBD2 (6 bases). CDR3 length: 15 amino acids. Germline V gene lookup returns CDR1 SGHNT and CDR2 YYREEE (reference sequence). V lost 3 bases to trimming and J lost 2 bases, with 15 bases between them. The CDR3 spells CASSSSWREAYEQYF. In DNA, the CDR3 is TGTGCCAGCAGCTCCTCGTGGAGGGAGGCCTACGAGCAGTACTTC.

The gene calls are TRBV6-5 and TRBJ1-2, with 9 bases identical to TRBD1. The germline gives CDR1 MNHEY, CDR2 SVGAGI. The V gene end was trimmed by 6 bases and the J gene end by 8 bases; junction bases not matched to a gene: 7. CDR3 length: 13 residues. This CDR3 reads CASSRDRVRGYTF. DNA for the CDR3: TGTGCCAGCAGCCGGGACAGGGTCCGAGGCTACACCTTC.

V is TRBV1 and J is TRBJ2-2; TRBD2 is taken as the D call from the table, unchecked against the DNA. TRBV1 is recorded as a pseudogene. CDR3 length equals 19 residues. This CDR3 reads CTSSYGRVTGVPHTGELFF. In DNA form, the CDR3 reads TGCACCAGCAGCTATGGAAGGGTGACGGGAGTTCCCCACACCGGGGAGCTGTTTTTT.

The chain is built from TRBV2 and TRBJ2-2, with TRBD2 identical over 11 bases. Per germline, CDR1 SNHLY and CDR2 FYNNEI. Trimming cost V 8 bases and J 6 bases; bases outside gene matches: 8. The CDR3 is 15 amino acids. CDR3 residues: CASQVAGGSAGELFF. CDR3 coding DNA: TGTGCCAGCCAGGTAGCGGGAGGGTCCGCCGGGGAGCTGTTTTTT.

This clone was picked up a small number of times. This chain links TRBV28 with TRBJ2-7, with TRBD2 as a possible D gene (6 bases). The CDR3 length is 16 residues. V was pared by 7 bases and J by 2 bases, with 21 bases between. Germline values: CDR1 MDHEN, CDR2 SYDVKM. The CDR3 region has the DNA TGTGCCAGCATCCAAAGGGGCGGGGTTCGACCCTACGAGCAGTACTTC. This codes for CASIQRGGVRPYEQYF.